The source of this TCR beta chain is a study of cytomegalovirus exposure and HLA in healthy donors. Comment on this clone: What it binds is unknown.

The trim removed 3 bases at V and 1 base at J, leaving 4 bases unmatched. This CDR3 region has 15 residues. Germline V gene data show CDR1 as SGDLS and CDR2 as YYNGEE. Notes on the study in general: With later analysis, a missense DCLRE1C variant became linked to TCR beta V- and J-gene trimming. Most TCR sequences proved rare, with some public TCRs found in many donors.

Primers for the PCR totalled 60 Vbeta and 13 Jbeta. This table comes from immunoSEQ multiplex PCR, and its TCRdb copy is limited to in-frame clones, with some not included. Of some 130,000 clones listed, 66% are singletons. Not recorded for this donor was the CMV serostatus. The V call is TRBV9, the J call TRBJ2-1; TRBD1 matches 7 bases. The sample consisted of PBMCs. This TCR derives from a human donor in good health. The CDR3 reads CASSEGGGSYNEQFF. The CDR3 nucleotides are TGTGCCAGCAGCGAAGGGGGCGGGTCCTACAATGAGCAGTTCTTC.